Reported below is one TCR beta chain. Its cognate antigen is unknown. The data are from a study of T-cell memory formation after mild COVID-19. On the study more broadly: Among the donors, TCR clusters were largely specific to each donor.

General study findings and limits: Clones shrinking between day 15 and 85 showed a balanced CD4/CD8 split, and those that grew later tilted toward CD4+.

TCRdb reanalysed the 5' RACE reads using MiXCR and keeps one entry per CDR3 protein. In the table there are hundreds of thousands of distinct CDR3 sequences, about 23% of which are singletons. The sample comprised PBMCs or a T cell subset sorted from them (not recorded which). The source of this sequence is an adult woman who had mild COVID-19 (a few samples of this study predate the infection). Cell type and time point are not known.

Here the CDR3 DNA reads TGCAGCGCCTTTGGGACAGGGGGAAGCGGTACGCAGTATTTT. It specifies CSAFGTGGSGTQYF. The rearrangement links TRBV29-1 to TRBJ2-3, with 11 bases aligning to TRBD1. This CDR3 contains 14 residues. Germline trimming cut 7 bases from V and 8 bases from J; bases unmatched to any gene: 11. Germline V gene data show CDR1 as SQVTM and CDR2 as ANQGSEA.